This paragraph covers one T cell receptor (beta chain) sequence. Germline V gene lookup returns CDR1 MGHRA and CDR2 YSYEKL. The J segment lost 4 bases and the V segment lost 3 bases, leaving 3 bases of the junction unmatched. The CDR3 is made up of 14 amino acids. These data are taken from a study of T cell changes during pregnancy in multiple sclerosis. Libraries were prepared by immunoSEQ multiplex PCR; TCRdb keeps only in-frame clonotypes and omits some of them. The data hold about 100,000 clones, with approximately 94% observed a single time. The TCR was taken from a female donor with multiple sclerosis, enrolled in a pregnancy study. This sequence joins TRBV4-1 and TRBJ2-7, with 10 nucleotides matching TRBD1. The input for sequencing was peripheral blood, taken before pregnancy. The CDR3 DNA follows: TGCGCCAGCAGCCATGGGGACAGGGGTTACGAGCAGTACTTC. This codes for CASSHGDRGYEQYF.